The present T cell receptor beta chain was sequenced within a study of cytomegalovirus exposure and HLA in healthy donors. As regards this clone: No antigen is known for it.

With 60 Vbeta and 13 Jbeta primers, the PCR was carried out. Per the authors' pipeline: Unique TCR beta chains totaled around 86 million in a later count, with roughly 11 million of them shared. Clones were read by immunoSEQ multiplex PCR, and TCRdb kept only the in-frame ones, dropping some. D and trimming were read from the DNA, whereas the V and J calls and clone size are those reported in that table. This sample has about 160,000 clones, with roughly 82% found just once. The CDR3 covers 14 residues. Looked up from germline, CDR1 is LNHNV and CDR2 is YYDKDF (reference sequence). V lost 9 bases, J lost 3 bases, and 15 bases lay in between. Overall study findings and caveats: Apart from CMV serostatus, no immune exposure information was available. Several of the most significant clusters appeared linked to common viral pathogens, based on a later analysis. Confirmation was obtained in vitro that three CMV-associated chains are specific for CMV antigens.

Sequences were obtained from PBMCs. The receptor comes from a man between 45 and 60 years old in good health and CMV-seropositive. The rearrangement links TRBV15 to TRBJ1-5; perhaps TRBD1 as D (6 bases). As DNA, the CDR3 is TGTGCCACTCCTCGGGGGGCCAACAATCAGCCCCAGCATTTT. Translating it yields CATPRGANNQPQHF.